Listed below are T cell receptor beta chains from one sample, sequenced in a study of CD8 T cells in Susac syndrome. TCRdb used MiXCR to reprocess the immunoSEQ multiplex PCR reads, holding one entry per CDR3 protein. The sample records 200,000 to 250,000 distinct CDR3 sequences, 90% to 95% being singletons. Source material: CD8+ T cells from PBMCs. These receptors were taken from a human donor with multiple sclerosis. Each CDR3 is given with its conserved first and last residue. D genes are given only for firm matches. Clone sizes are given selectively: once, few, many, or a class where the clone is expanded.

CDR3aa: CASSYWGGEQYF
CDR3nt: TGTGCCAGCAGTTACTGGGGAGGCGAGCAGTACTTC
abundance: NA
len: 12
j_gene: TRBJ2-7
v_gene: TRBV6-5
d_gene: NA

CDR3aa: CSVGARRNTEPFF
CDR3nt: TGCAGCGTGGGGGCCCGGCGGAACACTGAACCTTTCTTT
abundance: NA
len: 13
j_gene: TRBJ1-1
v_gene: TRBV29-1
d_gene: NA

CDR3aa: CASSLGDATDTQYF
CDR3nt: TGTGCCAGCAGCTTAGGGGACGCCACAGATACGCAGTATTTT
abundance: NA
len: 14
j_gene: TRBJ2-3
v_gene: TRBV7-8
d_gene: NA

CDR3aa: CATSDAVGRGQETQYF
CDR3nt: TGTGCCACCAGTGATGCCGTGGGACGCGGCCAAGAGACCCAGTACTTC
abundance: NA
len: 16
j_gene: TRBJ2-5
v_gene: TRBV24-1
d_gene: NA

CDR3aa: CASSPGLNSYEQYF
CDR3nt: TGTGCCAGCAGTCCGGGACTAAACTCCTACGAGCAGTACTTC
abundance: NA
len: 14
j_gene: TRBJ2-7
v_gene: TRBV12-3/TRBV12-4
d_gene: TRBD2

CDR3aa: CASLSLLGQGHNYGYTF
CDR3nt: TGTGCCAGCCTCTCCCTCCTCGGACAGGGGCACAACTATGGCTACACCTTC
abundance: NA
len: 17
j_gene: TRBJ1-2
v_gene: TRBV27
d_gene: TRBD1

CDR3aa: CASSVTGNNSPLHF
CDR3nt: TGCGCCAGCAGTGTGACAGGGAATAATTCACCCCTCCACTTT
abundance: NA
len: 14
j_gene: TRBJ1-6
v_gene: TRBV4-1
d_gene: TRBD1

CDR3aa: CASSSDSGDYNEQFF
CDR3nt: TGTGCCAGCAGTTCTGACAGCGGGGACTACAATGAGCAGTTCTTC
abundance: NA
len: 15
j_gene: TRBJ2-1
v_gene: TRBV12-3/TRBV12-4
d_gene: TRBD2

CDR3aa: CASSQTSGGFDTQYF
CDR3nt: TGCGCCAGCAGCCAGACTAGCGGGGGTTTCGATACGCAGTATTTT
abundance: NA
len: 15
j_gene: TRBJ2-3
v_gene: TRBV5-1
d_gene: TRBD2

CDR3aa: CASSPGETPGQGITHLYEQYF
CDR3nt: TGTGCCAGCTCACCTGGAGAGACTCCGGGACAGGGTATAACCCATCTCTACGAGCAGTACTTC
abundance: NA
len: 21
j_gene: TRBJ2-7
v_gene: TRBV18
d_gene: TRBD1

CDR3aa: CASSHLGGTKNIQYF
CDR3nt: TGCGCCAGCAGCCATTTAGGGGGAACCAAAAACATTCAGTACTTC
abundance: NA
len: 15
j_gene: TRBJ2-4
v_gene: TRBV4-3
d_gene: NA

CDR3aa: CASSSSLSAGRGWSNQPQHF
CDR3nt: TGTGCCAGCAGTTCTAGCCTTTCGGCGGGGCGGGGCTGGAGCAATCAGCCCCAGCATTTT
abundance: NA
len: 20
j_gene: TRBJ1-5
v_gene: TRBV27
d_gene: NA

CDR3aa: CAWSESLSGYTF
CDR3nt: TGTGCCTGGAGTGAGAGTTTGAGCGGCTACACCTTC
abundance: NA
len: 12
j_gene: TRBJ1-2
v_gene: TRBV30
d_gene: NA

CDR3aa: CARGERGNGEQFF
CDR3nt: TGTGCCAGAGGGGAGAGGGGAAACGGTGAGCAGTTCTTC
abundance: NA
len: 13
j_gene: TRBJ2-1
v_gene: TRBV2
d_gene: NA

CDR3aa: CASSQEWRQTEAFF
CDR3nt: TGCGCCAGCAGCCAAGAATGGCGGCAAACTGAAGCTTTCTTT
abundance: once
len: 14
j_gene: TRBJ1-1
v_gene: TRBV4-3
d_gene: NA

CDR3aa: CASSQPGDEQFF
CDR3nt: TGCGCCAGCAGCCAACCAGGGGATGAGCAGTTCTTC
abundance: NA
len: 12
j_gene: TRBJ2-1
v_gene: TRBV4-1
d_gene: NA

CDR3aa: CASSPSQETQYF
CDR3nt: TGTGCCAGCAGCCCATCACAAGAGACCCAGTACTTC
abundance: NA
len: 12
j_gene: TRBJ2-5
v_gene: TRBV5-4
d_gene: NA

CDR3aa: CASGGTGGSPLHF
CDR3nt: TGTGCTAGTGGGGGGACAGGGGGATCACCCCTCCACTTT
abundance: NA
len: 13
j_gene: TRBJ1-6
v_gene: TRBV12-5
d_gene: TRBD1

CDR3aa: CASSYLSAPNEKLFF
CDR3nt: TGTGCCAGCAGTTACTTGTCCGCCCCTAATGAAAAACTGTTTTTT
abundance: NA
len: 15
j_gene: TRBJ1-4
v_gene: TRBV6-6
d_gene: NA

CDR3aa: CASSLAGAYTDTQYF
CDR3nt: TGTGCCAGCAGTCTAGCGGGAGCCTACACAGATACGCAGTATTTT
abundance: NA
len: 15
j_gene: TRBJ2-3
v_gene: TRBV27
d_gene: TRBD2

CDR3aa: CASSYGGSTEAFF
CDR3nt: TGTGCCAGCAGTTATGGGGGTTCCACTGAAGCTTTCTTT
abundance: NA
len: 13
j_gene: TRBJ1-1
v_gene: TRBV27
d_gene: NA

CDR3aa: CASSRGTGGTAYEQYF
CDR3nt: TGCGCCAGCAGCCGCGGGACAGGGGGGACCGCCTACGAGCAGTACTTC
abundance: NA
len: 16
j_gene: TRBJ2-7
v_gene: TRBV4-1
d_gene: TRBD1

CDR3aa: CASSLGGGLWNYEQYF
CDR3nt: TGTGCCAGTAGTTTGGGTGGGGGACTGTGGAACTACGAGCAGTACTTC
abundance: NA
len: 16
j_gene: TRBJ2-7
v_gene: TRBV19
d_gene: NA

CDR3aa: CASSRPSGTSKAGELFF
CDR3nt: TGTGCCAGCAGCCGCCCCTCGGGGACTAGCAAGGCCGGGGAGCTGTTTTTT
abundance: NA
len: 17
j_gene: TRBJ2-2
v_gene: TRBV7-9
d_gene: TRBD2

CDR3aa: CASVSEGAPYNEQFF
CDR3nt: TGTGCCAGCGTCTCTGAGGGGGCCCCCTACAATGAGCAGTTCTTC
abundance: NA
len: 15
j_gene: TRBJ2-1
v_gene: TRBV2
d_gene: TRBD1

CDR3aa: CASSTGGLGYTF
CDR3nt: TGTGCCAGCAGCACAGGGGGACTTGGCTACACCTTC
abundance: NA
len: 12
j_gene: TRBJ1-2
v_gene: TRBV12-3/TRBV12-4
d_gene: TRBD1

CDR3aa: CSVEPTGVNYGYTF
CDR3nt: TGCAGCGTTGAACCTACGGGAGTCAACTATGGCTACACCTTC
abundance: NA
len: 14
j_gene: TRBJ1-2
v_gene: TRBV29-1
d_gene: NA

CDR3aa: CASIRGLAEYEQYF
CDR3nt: TGTGCCTCCATTCGGGGACTAGCGGAATACGAGCAGTACTTC
abundance: NA
len: 14
j_gene: TRBJ2-7
v_gene: TRBV6-1
d_gene: TRBD2

CDR3aa: CASSLKGPSSYEQYF
CDR3nt: TGTGCCAGCAGTTTGAAGGGACCCAGCTCCTACGAGCAGTACTTC
abundance: NA
len: 15
j_gene: TRBJ2-7
v_gene: TRBV6-5
d_gene: NA

CDR3aa: CSVPGGLSEFF
CDR3nt: TGCAGCGTCCCGGGGGGACTCAGTGAGTTCTTC
abundance: NA
len: 11
j_gene: TRBJ2-1
v_gene: TRBV29-1
d_gene: TRBD2

CDR3aa: CASSYRGSPRAFF
CDR3nt: TGTGCCAGCAGTTACCGGGGGAGTCCGCGGGCTTTCTTT
abundance: NA
len: 13
j_gene: TRBJ1-1
v_gene: TRBV6-5
d_gene: NA

CDR3aa: CASLGLRDTQYF
CDR3nt: TGTGCCAGCCTCGGCCTAAGAGATACGCAGTATTTT
abundance: NA
len: 12
j_gene: TRBJ2-3
v_gene: TRBV2
d_gene: NA

CDR3aa: CASSDRGNTRSEQYF
CDR3nt: TGTGCCAGCAGTGATAGGGGGAATACCCGAAGCGAGCAGTACTTC
abundance: NA
len: 15
j_gene: TRBJ2-7
v_gene: TRBV2
d_gene: NA

CDR3aa: CASSPTDTHTDTQYF
CDR3nt: TGTGCCAGCAGCCCCACGGACACGCACACAGATACGCAGTATTTT
abundance: NA
len: 15
j_gene: TRBJ2-3
v_gene: TRBV3-1
d_gene: NA

CDR3aa: CASSATGTSYEQYF
CDR3nt: TGTGCCAGTAGTGCAACCGGGACATCCTACGAGCAGTACTTC
abundance: NA
len: 14
j_gene: TRBJ2-7
v_gene: TRBV19
d_gene: NA

CDR3aa: CASSEGWNTEAFF
CDR3nt: TGTGCCAGCAGTGAAGGGTGGAACACTGAAGCTTTCTTT
abundance: NA
len: 13
j_gene: TRBJ1-1
v_gene: TRBV2
d_gene: NA

CDR3aa: CASSIVGTDTQYF
CDR3nt: TGTGCCAGTAGTATAGTGGGCACAGATACGCAGTATTTT
abundance: NA
len: 13
j_gene: TRBJ2-3
v_gene: TRBV19
d_gene: NA

CDR3aa: CASSFSGGAGDTQYF
CDR3nt: TGTGCCAGCAGCTTTAGCGGGGGGGCGGGGGATACGCAGTATTTT
abundance: NA
len: 15
j_gene: TRBJ2-3
v_gene: TRBV7-8
d_gene: TRBD2

CDR3aa: CASTGSGESGSGNQPQHF
CDR3nt: TGTGCCAGCACAGGTTCAGGGGAAAGCGGGTCGGGCAATCAGCCCCAGCATTTT
abundance: NA
len: 18
j_gene: TRBJ1-5
v_gene: TRBV6-1
d_gene: NA

CDR3aa: CASSPDLTGVVEKLFF
CDR3nt: TGTGCCAGCAGTCCCGACTTAACAGGGGTCGTCGAAAAACTGTTTTTT
abundance: NA
len: 16
j_gene: TRBJ1-4
v_gene: TRBV2
d_gene: TRBD1

CDR3aa: CASSQKRGGEEQYF
CDR3nt: TGTGCCAGCAGTCAAAAAAGGGGGGGCGAAGAGCAGTACTTC
abundance: NA
len: 14
j_gene: TRBJ2-7
v_gene: TRBV25-1
d_gene: NA

CDR3aa: CATSAPGAGDTGELFF
CDR3nt: TGTGCCACCAGTGCCCCTGGAGCGGGGGACACCGGGGAGCTGTTTTTT
abundance: NA
len: 16
j_gene: TRBJ2-2
v_gene: TRBV24-1
d_gene: TRBD2

CDR3aa: CSARDLGEAVYEQYF
CDR3nt: TGCAGTGCTAGAGATCTGGGGGAGGCCGTCTACGAGCAGTACTTC
abundance: NA
len: 15
j_gene: TRBJ2-7
v_gene: TRBV20-1
d_gene: NA

CDR3aa: CASSPRGLAGNTGELFF
CDR3nt: TGTGCCAGCAGCCCACGGGGACTAGCGGGGAACACCGGGGAGCTGTTTTTT
abundance: NA
len: 17
j_gene: TRBJ2-2
v_gene: TRBV5-6
d_gene: TRBD2

CDR3aa: CAGGLALNNEQFF
CDR3nt: TGTGCCGGGGGACTAGCACTAAATAATGAGCAGTTCTTC
abundance: NA
len: 13
j_gene: TRBJ2-1
v_gene: TRBV30
d_gene: TRBD2

CDR3aa: CASSQDRWGTGGYTF
CDR3nt: TGCGCCAGCAGCCAAGATCGGTGGGGGACCGGTGGCTACACCTTC
abundance: NA
len: 15
j_gene: TRBJ1-2
v_gene: TRBV4-3
d_gene: NA

CDR3aa: CAWSPFHTEAFF
CDR3nt: TGTGCCTGGAGTCCTTTTCACACTGAAGCTTTCTTT
abundance: NA
len: 12
j_gene: TRBJ1-1
v_gene: TRBV30
d_gene: NA

CDR3aa: CAWNPGGYNEQFF
CDR3nt: TGTGCCTGGAATCCGGGGGGTTACAATGAGCAGTTCTTC
abundance: few
len: 13
j_gene: TRBJ2-1
v_gene: TRBV30
d_gene: TRBD2

CDR3aa: CASSAEGKGDTIYF
CDR3nt: TGTGCCAGCAGTGCAGAAGGAAAAGGAGACACCATATATTTT
abundance: NA
len: 14
j_gene: TRBJ1-3
v_gene: TRBV2
d_gene: NA

CDR3aa: CASSLGAITEAFF
CDR3nt: TGTGCCAGCAGCTTAGGGGCGATCACTGAAGCTTTCTTT
abundance: NA
len: 13
j_gene: TRBJ1-1
v_gene: TRBV7-9
d_gene: NA

CDR3aa: CAWRGTQQGFNEKLFF
CDR3nt: TGTGCCTGGAGGGGAACACAACAGGGGTTTAATGAAAAACTGTTTTTT
abundance: once
len: 16
j_gene: TRBJ1-4
v_gene: TRBV30
d_gene: TRBD1

CDR3aa: CFSSLNMDTNIQYF
CDR3nt: TGTTTCAGCAGTTTGAATATGGACACTAACATTCAGTACTTC
abundance: NA
len: 14
j_gene: TRBJ2-4
v_gene: TRBV5-6
d_gene: NA

CDR3aa: CASSQDPLFGGSNQPQHF
CDR3nt: TGCGCCAGCAGCCAAGATCCGTTATTCGGGGGGAGCAATCAGCCCCAGCATTTT
abundance: NA
len: 18
j_gene: TRBJ1-5
v_gene: TRBV4-1
d_gene: NA

CDR3aa: CASSEGQALSTDTQYF
CDR3nt: TGTGCCAGCAGTGAAGGGCAGGCACTGAGCACAGATACGCAGTATTTT
abundance: NA
len: 16
j_gene: TRBJ2-3
v_gene: TRBV2
d_gene: NA

CDR3aa: CASSYYTNANTGELFF
CDR3nt: TGTGCCAGCAGTTACTATACGAACGCGAACACCGGGGAGCTGTTTTTT
abundance: NA
len: 16
j_gene: TRBJ2-2
v_gene: TRBV6-6
d_gene: NA

CDR3aa: CASSRAGYLGEQYF
CDR3nt: TGTGCCAGCAGCCGAGCGGGATACCTGGGAGAGCAGTACTTC
abundance: NA
len: 14
j_gene: TRBJ2-7
v_gene: TRBV7-2
d_gene: TRBD2

CDR3aa: CASSHLAGGPYGEQYF
CDR3nt: TGTGCCAGCAGTCACCTAGCGGGCGGCCCCTATGGGGAGCAGTACTTC
abundance: NA
len: 16
j_gene: TRBJ2-7
v_gene: TRBV12-3/TRBV12-4
d_gene: TRBD2